Shown below are 10 T cell receptor beta chains from a single sample sequenced in a study of PD-1 blockade in mismatch repair-deficient tumors. The protocol was immunoSEQ multiplex PCR, while the TCRdb copy is restricted to in-frame clones and leaves out a portion. This table has some 100,000 clones, 82% appearing once. Sequencing used peripheral blood, obtained approximately 35 weeks after starting pembrolizumab. All receptors come from an adult with mismatch repair-deficient cancer.

The gene calls are TRBV10-3 and TRBJ2-1; D uncertain. The V gene's germline CDR1 is ENHRY and CDR2 SYGVKD. Trimming pared 3 bases from V and 3 bases from J, leaving 9 bases between. This CDR3 is built from 14 residues. As DNA, the CDR3 is TGTGCCATCAGTGACGGGCACGGCTACAATGAGCAGTTCTTC. It encodes CAISDGHGYNEQFF.

The chain joins TRBV5-4 to TRBJ2-7; D is tentatively TRBD1 or TRBD2 (7 bases each). This CDR3 region has 16 residues. Germline CDR1 is SGHNT and CDR2 is YYREEE (reference sequence). V shed 0 bases and J shed 6 bases, with 19 bases lying between them. The CDR3 reads CASSLGPTGEGGEQYF. For the CDR3, the DNA is TGTGCCAGCAGCTTGGGACCAACAGGGGAGGGGGGCGAGCAGTACTTC.

This clone was counted only a few times. The chain uses TRBV5-1 and TRBJ2-7; 9 nucleotides agree with TRBD2. CDR1 SGHRS and CDR2 YFSETQ come from the germline V gene. The V and J ends lost 4 bases and 0 bases, in that order; junction bases with no gene match: 5. This CDR3 is 15 amino acids long. The CDR3 spells CASSISGRSSYEQYF. The CDR3 nucleotides are TGCGCCAGCAGCATCAGCGGGAGGAGCTCCTACGAGCAGTACTTC.

This clone was observed once. In DNA, the CDR3 is TGTGCCAGCATCCCCCAGGGGCAGCAGAACACTGAAGCTTTCTTT. Protein product: CASIPQGQQNTEAFF. The rearrangement uses TRBV2 and TRBJ1-1; weak D call: TRBD1 (6 bases). The CDR3 is 15 amino acids. Looked up from germline, CDR1 is SNHLY and CDR2 is FYNNEI. The V end was cut by 7 bases, the J end by 1 base, with 16 bases between.

The genes are TRBV9 and TRBJ1-5; 9 bases are shared with TRBD1. With 3 bases clipped from V and 6 bases from J, the junction kept 4 bases outside the gene matches. Germline-derived CDR1 and CDR2 are SGDLS and YYNGEE. This CDR3 region has 14 residues. The CDR3 sequence is CASSATGGGQPQHF. For the CDR3, the DNA is TGTGCCAGCAGCGCAACAGGGGGCGGTCAGCCCCAGCATTTT.

Only one count was recorded for this clone. The chain recombines TRBV7-6 with TRBJ2-7, with 11 bases identical to TRBD2. Per germline, CDR1 SGHVS and CDR2 FNYEAQ. Trimming cost V 1 base and J 3 bases; bases outside gene matches: 5. CDR3 size: 16 residues. CDR3 protein: CASSLGGTSGYYEQYF. The CDR3 nucleotides are TGTGCCAGCAGCTTAGGCGGGACTAGCGGATACTACGAGCAGTACTTC.

This chain joins TRBV29-1 and TRBJ1-2; D is ambiguous. The CDR3 totals 12 residues. V was clipped by 5 bases and J by 3 bases, with 10 bases between them. Per the germline V gene, CDR1 is SQVTM and CDR2 is ANQGSEA. CDR3 region: CSVRDRDYGYTF. The CDR3 bases are TGCAGCGTTCGAGATAGGGACTATGGCTACACCTTC.

CDR3 residues: CASSIRTSGRYEQYF. The CDR3 DNA sequence: TGTGCCAGCAGCATACGGACTAGCGGGAGGTACGAGCAGTACTTC. The rearrangement uses TRBV11-2 and TRBJ2-7, with 14 nucleotides matching TRBD2. The ends lost 5 bases at V and 4 bases at J; junction bases unmatched: 4. Germline CDR1 SGHAT, CDR2 FQNNGV. There are 15 residues in the CDR3. The full variable domain, rest sourced from reference TRBV11-2 and TRBJ2-7, is EAGVAQSPRYKIIEKRQSVAFWCNPISGHATLYWYQQILGQGPKLLIQFQNNGVVDDSQLPKDRFSAERLKGVDSTLKIQPAKLEDSAVYLCASSIRTSGRYEQYFGPGTRLTVT.

The rearrangement uses TRBV5-1 and TRBJ1-4; unclear D gene. The CDR3 is 14 residues long. V was cut by 0 bases and J by 6 bases, with 9 bases left in between. From germline, CDR1 is SGHRS and CDR2 YFSETQ. The CDR3 region has the DNA TGCGCCAGCAGCTTGGCCGGCCTCGATGAAAAACTGTTTTTT. Translating gives CASSLAGLDEKLFF.

The chain combines TRBV6-5 with TRBJ2-3; 7 bases fit TRBD1. The CDR3 consists of 14 residues. The germline CDR1 and CDR2 sequences are MNHEY and SVGAGI. Unmatched junction bases numbered 11, after V lost 11 bases and J lost 3 bases. The CDR3 sequence is CAARRQGLTDTQYF. CDR3 DNA sequence: TGTGCCGCTCGGCGACAGGGCCTTACAGATACGCAGTATTTT.